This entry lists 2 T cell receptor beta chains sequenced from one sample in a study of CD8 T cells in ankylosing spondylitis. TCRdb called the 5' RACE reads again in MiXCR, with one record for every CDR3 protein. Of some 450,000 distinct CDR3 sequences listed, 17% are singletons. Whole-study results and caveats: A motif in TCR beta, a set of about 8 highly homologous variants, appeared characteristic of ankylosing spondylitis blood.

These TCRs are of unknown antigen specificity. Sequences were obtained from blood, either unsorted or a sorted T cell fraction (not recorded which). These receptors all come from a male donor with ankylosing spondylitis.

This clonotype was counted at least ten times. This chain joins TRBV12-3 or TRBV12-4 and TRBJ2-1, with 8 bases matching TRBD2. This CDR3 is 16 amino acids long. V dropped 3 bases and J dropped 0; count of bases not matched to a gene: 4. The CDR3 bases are TGTGCCAGCAGTTTGTTTAGCGGGAACTCCTACAATGAGCAGTTCTTC. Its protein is CASSLFSGNSYNEQFF.

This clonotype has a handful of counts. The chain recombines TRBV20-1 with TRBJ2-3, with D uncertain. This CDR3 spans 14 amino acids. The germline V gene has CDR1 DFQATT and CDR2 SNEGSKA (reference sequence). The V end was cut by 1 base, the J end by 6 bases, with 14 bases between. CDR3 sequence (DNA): TGCAGTGCTAGAGGGGGTCTGGGTTTTGATACGCAGTATTTT. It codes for CSARGGLGFDTQYF.